This entry is about one TCR beta chain. The antigen is not known. The source of the sample is a study of T cells in localized non-small cell lung cancer. Profiled with immunoSEQ multiplex PCR; TCRdb holds only in-frame clones, not every one. Found here are tens of thousands of clones, about 88% of them singletons; the top ten hold about 2.8%. Findings of the study overall: Without multi-region sequencing, intratumor heterogeneity could not be excluded. Uninvolved adjacent lung had the highest recorded T cell clonality, with tumor below it. Detection in adjacent lung was observed for a median around 59 of the top 100 tumor clones.

The CDR3 runs to 14 residues. The germline gives CDR1 MGHDK, CDR2 SYGVNS. V lost 4 bases to trimming and J lost 11 bases, with 18 bases between them. Specimen: peripheral blood, collected before any cancer treatment. The genes are TRBV25-1 and TRBJ1-5; D is possibly TRBD1 (5 bases). This receptor was obtained from a female donor over 55 with stage I squamous cell lung carcinoma. Written as DNA, the CDR3 is TGTGCCAGCAGTGCTACAGGAGTCGGATGGACCCAGCATTTT. Translated: CASSATGVGWTQHF.